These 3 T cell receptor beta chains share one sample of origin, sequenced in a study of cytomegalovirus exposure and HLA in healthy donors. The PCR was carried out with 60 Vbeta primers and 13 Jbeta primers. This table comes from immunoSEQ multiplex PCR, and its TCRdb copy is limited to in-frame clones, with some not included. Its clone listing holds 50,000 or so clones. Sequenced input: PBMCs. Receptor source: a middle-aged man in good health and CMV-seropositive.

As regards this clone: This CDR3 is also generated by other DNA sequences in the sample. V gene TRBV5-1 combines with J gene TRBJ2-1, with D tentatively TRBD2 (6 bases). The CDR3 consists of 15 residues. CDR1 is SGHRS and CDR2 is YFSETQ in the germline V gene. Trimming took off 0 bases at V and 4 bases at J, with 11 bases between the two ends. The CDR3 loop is CASSLGQGLYNEQFF. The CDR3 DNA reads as TGCGCCAGCAGCTTGGGGCAGGGACTTTACAATGAGCAGTTCTTC.

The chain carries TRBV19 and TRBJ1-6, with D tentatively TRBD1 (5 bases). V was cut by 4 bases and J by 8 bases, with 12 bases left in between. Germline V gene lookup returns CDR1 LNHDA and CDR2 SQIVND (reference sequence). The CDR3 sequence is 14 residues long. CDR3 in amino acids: CASSNQGVHSPLHF. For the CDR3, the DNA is TGTGCCAGTAGTAACCAGGGCGTTCATTCACCCCTCCACTTT.

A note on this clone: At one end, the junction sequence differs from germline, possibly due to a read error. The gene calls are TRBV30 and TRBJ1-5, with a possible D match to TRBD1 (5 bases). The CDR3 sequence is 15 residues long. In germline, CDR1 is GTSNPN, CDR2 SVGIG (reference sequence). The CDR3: CAGSVGQGSNQPQHF. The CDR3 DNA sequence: TGTGCCGGGAGTGTAGGCCAGGGCAGCAATCAGCCCCAGCATTTT.